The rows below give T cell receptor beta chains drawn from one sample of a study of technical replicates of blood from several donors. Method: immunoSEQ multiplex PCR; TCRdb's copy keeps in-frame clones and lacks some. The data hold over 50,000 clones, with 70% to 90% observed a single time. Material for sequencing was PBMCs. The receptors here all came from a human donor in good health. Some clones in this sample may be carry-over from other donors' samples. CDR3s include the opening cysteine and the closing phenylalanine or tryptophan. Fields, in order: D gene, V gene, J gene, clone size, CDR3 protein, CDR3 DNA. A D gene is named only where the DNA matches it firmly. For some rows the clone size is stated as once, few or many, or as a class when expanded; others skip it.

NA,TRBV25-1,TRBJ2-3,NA,CASSDPGGTDTQYF,TGTGCCAGCAGTGATCCGGGGGGCACAGATACGCAGTATTTT
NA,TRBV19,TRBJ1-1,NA,CASTMGGARINAEAFF,TGTGCCAGTACCATGGGGGGGGCGCGTATTAACGCTGAAGCTTTCTTT
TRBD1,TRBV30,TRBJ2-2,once,CAWNGQGVGELFF,TGTGCCTGGAATGGACAGGGAGTCGGGGAGCTGTTTTTT
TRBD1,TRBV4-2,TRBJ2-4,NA,CASSQSWTGNIQYF,TGTGCCAGCAGCCAATCATGGACAGGGAACATTCAGTACTTC
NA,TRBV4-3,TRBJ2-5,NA,CASSQGGSLQTQYF,TGCGCCAGCAGCCAAGGCGGTAGTCTGCAGACCCAGTACTTC
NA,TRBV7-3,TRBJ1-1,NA,CASSLDVGPGTEAFF,TGTGCCAGCAGCTTAGATGTGGGGCCGGGCACTGAAGCTTTCTTT
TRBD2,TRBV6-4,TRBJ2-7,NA,CAPTSLAGGSYEQYF,TGTGCCCCCACGTCGCTAGCGGGAGGATCCTACGAGCAGTACTTC
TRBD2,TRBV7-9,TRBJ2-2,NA,CASSFSGLAGVGNTGELFF,TGTGCCAGCAGCTTCTCGGGACTAGCGGGGGTCGGGAACACCGGGGAGCTGTTTTTT
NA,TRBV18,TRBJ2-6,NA,CASSPIRGASGANVLTF,TGTGCCAGCTCACCAATCCGGGGGGCCTCTGGGGCCAACGTCCTGACTTTC
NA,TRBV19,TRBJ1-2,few,CASTRTPAQNYGYTF,TGTGCCAGTACCCGAACGCCCGCGCAAAACTATGGCTACACCTTC
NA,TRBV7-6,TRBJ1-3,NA,CASSLSPMIGNTIYF,TGTGCCAGCAGCCTATCACCTATGATCGGAAACACCATATATTTT
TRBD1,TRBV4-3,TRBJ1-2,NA,CASSQEIGDSGSDAYTF,TGCGCCAGCAGCCAAGAAATCGGGGACAGCGGAAGTGATGCCTACACCTTC
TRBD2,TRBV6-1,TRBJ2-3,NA,CASSRDYYTDTQYF,TGTGCCAGCAGTCGGGACTACTACACAGATACGCAGTATTTT
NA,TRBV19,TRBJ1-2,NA,CASSIDRGKGYTF,TGTGCCAGTAGTATAGATCGCGGGAAGGGCTACACCTTC
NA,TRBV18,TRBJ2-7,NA,CASSPALSGYEQYF,TGTGCCAGCTCCCCCGCTCTTAGCGGCTACGAGCAGTACTTC
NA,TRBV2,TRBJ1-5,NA,CASSDQGLTSNQPQHF,TGTGCCAGCAGCGACCAGGGTTTAACGAGCAATCAGCCCCAGCATTTT
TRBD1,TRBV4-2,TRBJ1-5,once,CASSPVTGVDQPQHF,TGTGCCAGCAGCCCCGTTACAGGGGTGGATCAGCCCCAGCATTTT
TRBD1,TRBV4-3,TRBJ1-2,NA,CASSQGKGGRYGYTF,TGCGCCAGCAGCCAAGGGAAAGGGGGCCGTTATGGCTACACCTTC
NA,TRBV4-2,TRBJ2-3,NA,CASSQDQGQGTQYF,TGTGCCAGCAGCCAAGATCAAGGCCAGGGGACGCAGTATTTT
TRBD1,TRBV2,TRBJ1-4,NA,CASSEAGQENEKLFF,TGTGCCAGCAGTGAAGCGGGACAGGAGAATGAAAAACTGTTTTTT
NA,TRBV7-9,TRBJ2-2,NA,CASSLGPHAGELFF,TGTGCCAGCAGCTTGGGGCCCCATGCCGGGGAGCTGTTTTTT
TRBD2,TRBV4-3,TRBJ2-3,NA,CASSQDGRAGTDTQYF,TGCGCCAGCAGCCAAGATGGGAGGGCCGGCACAGATACGCAGTATTTT
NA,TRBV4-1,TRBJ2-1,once,CASSQPWQFNEQFF,TGCGCCAGCAGCCAACCATGGCAATTCAATGAGCAGTTCTTC
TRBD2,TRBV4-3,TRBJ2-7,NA,CASSQDLAGNYEQYF,TGCGCCAGCAGCCAAGATCTAGCGGGAAATTACGAGCAGTACTTC
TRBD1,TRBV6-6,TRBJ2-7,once,CASGVSGTGTSEQYF,TGTGCCAGCGGTGTTTCCGGGACAGGGACCTCCGAGCAGTACTTC
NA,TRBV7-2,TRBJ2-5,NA,CASSSPGLKTQYF,TGTGCCAGCAGCTCTCCGGGACTCAAGACCCAGTACTTC
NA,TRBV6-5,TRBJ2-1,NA,CASSYQGSYNEQFF,TGTGCCAGCAGTTACCAGGGCTCCTACAATGAGCAGTTCTTC
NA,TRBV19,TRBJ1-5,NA,CASSLSRDQPQHF,TGTGCCAGTAGCCTTTCCAGGGATCAGCCCCAGCATTTT